The 20 T cell receptor beta chains presented below share a single source sample, sequenced in a study of T cells in Graves' hyperthyroidism and ophthalmopathy. Template material for amplifying TCR beta CDR3 regions consisted of RNA transcripts. TCR CDR3 regions were first amplified by RT-PCR with HTBI primers. TCRdb reprocessed the multiplex PCR reads with MiXCR, giving one entry per CDR3 protein. Of a few hundred thousand distinct CDR3 sequences listed, roughly an eighth are singletons. The material sequenced was blood. All receptors derive from a woman in her late teens or twenties with Graves' hyperthyroidism.

This clonotype was picked up many times. The genes are TRBV28 and TRBJ2-7; 11 bases match TRBD2. The CDR3 is 15 amino acids. Trimming at V came to 4 bases and at J to 2 bases, leaving 4 bases not matched to a gene. Germline V gives CDR1 MDHEN, CDR2 SYDVKM. The CDR3, as DNA: TGTGCCAGCAGTTCCCCTAGCGGGGGGACCTACGAGCAGTACTTC. Translating gives CASSSPSGGTYEQYF.

Points on this clonotype: A single base separates this from a much larger clone, so it may be a read error. V usage is TRBV7-2 and J usage is TRBJ2-5; D is undetermined. CDR1 SGHTA and CDR2 FQGNSA come from the germline V gene. Trimming cost V 5 bases and J 4 bases, with 17 bases left between them. This CDR3 has 15 amino acids. CDR3: CASSRVHSWGETQYF. In nucleotides, the CDR3 is TGTGCCAGCAGCCGGGTCCATTCTTGGGGAGAGACCCAGTACTTC.

This clonotype was seen many times. This rearrangement joins TRBV6-1 to TRBJ1-5; D not certain. CDR3 length: 11 amino acids. The germline V gene encodes CDR1 MNHNS and CDR2 SASEGT. Trimming shortened V by 7 bases and J by 3 bases, and 4 bases separated the two germline ends. This CDR3 is CASNYNQPQHF. DNA for the CDR3: TGTGCCAGCAACTACAATCAGCCCCAGCATTTT.

In this sample, this clonotype turned up many times. The chain employs TRBV6-2 or TRBV6-3 and TRBJ1-2, with D possibly TRBD1 on 5 matching bases. The V gene lost 8 bases and the J gene lost 4 bases, with 17 bases spanning the gap. The CDR3 is 14 residues long. Germline values: CDR1 MNHEY, CDR2 SVGEGT. The DNA of the CDR3 is TGTGCCAGCCACCCCGGCCAGGGACCCTATGGCTACACCTTC. Its translation is CASHPGQGPYGYTF.

This clonotype was counted many times. The CDR3 coding sequence is TGTGCCAGCAGTGACGGCAAGTGGAGCTATGGCTACACCTTC. It translates to CASSDGKWSYGYTF. This sequence joins TRBV6-1 and TRBJ1-2; D is unclear. V lost 3 bases and J lost 4, with 12 bases in between. CDR1 and CDR2 (germline): MNHNS, SASEGT. CDR3 size: 14 residues.

This chain links TRBV29-1 with TRBJ2-7, with 13 bases identical to TRBD2. The CDR3 is 15 amino acids. Looked up from germline, CDR1 is SQVTM and CDR2 is ANQGSEA. With 4 bases clipped from V and 5 bases from J, the junction kept 8 bases outside the gene matches. CDR3 coding DNA: TGCAGCGTTGGAAGCGGACTAGCGGGAGCTCACGAGCAGTACTTC. Translating it yields CSVGSGLAGAHEQYF.

This clonotype was observed many times. V usage is TRBV7-3 and J usage is TRBJ1-6, with a tentative D call TRBD1 (5 bases). V dropped 0 bases and J dropped 7 bases, with 10 bases sitting between them. CDR1 is SGHTA and CDR2 is FQGTGA in the germline V gene. The CDR3 has 15 residues. The CDR3 reads CASSLTGTANSPLHF. In DNA, the CDR3 is TGTGCCAGCAGCTTAACAGGGACCGCGAATTCACCCCTCCACTTT.

This clonotype was observed many times. The chain joins TRBV28 to TRBJ1-4; tentatively, D is TRBD1 (6 bases). The CDR3 has 14 residues. With 6 bases removed from V and 8 bases from J, the gap between germline ends came to 16 bases. Germline loops: CDR1 MDHEN, CDR2 SYDVKM. The CDR3 is CASSLRGVGEKLFF. The CDR3 DNA reads TGTGCCAGCAGCTTGAGGGGGGTTGGCGAAAAACTGTTTTTT.

In its sample, this clonotype was seen many times. V and J are TRBV5-1 and TRBJ2-7; 7 nucleotides line up with TRBD1. Losses at the gene ends were 3 bases for V and 5 bases for J; bases not matched to a gene: 8. The CDR3 runs 14 residues. CDR1 is SGHRS and CDR2 is YFSETQ in the germline V gene. This chain's CDR3 is CASSSRSTGDEQYF. The CDR3 DNA sequence: TGCGCCAGCAGCTCCCGCTCAACAGGGGACGAGCAGTACTTC.

This clonotype has ten or more counts. This chain connects TRBV5-1 to TRBJ2-7, with D unresolved. The CDR3 is made up of 14 amino acids. Trimming stripped 2 bases from V and 3 bases from J, with 12 bases between. Per the germline V gene, CDR1 is SGHRS and CDR2 is YFSETQ. CDR3 coding DNA: TGCGCCAGCAGCTTCGCCGGCATTGACTACGAGCAGTACTTC. Protein sequence: CASSFAGIDYEQYF. Supplemented by reference TRBV5-1 and TRBJ2-7, the full variable domain reads KAGVTQTPRYLIKTRGQQVTLSCSPISGHRSVSWYQQTPGQGLQFLFEYFSETQRNKGNFPGRFSGRQFSNSRSEMNVSTLELGDSALYLCASSFAGIDYEQYFGPGTRLTVT.

This clonotype was observed a few times. The chain uses TRBV11-2 and TRBJ2-7; 7 bases line up with TRBD2. This CDR3 is 17 amino acids long. CDR1 and CDR2 (germline): SGHAT, FQNNGV. Trimming removed 5 bases from V and 0 bases from J; junction bases left unmatched: 13. The CDR3 spells CASSPRGVRGSSYEQYF. The DNA for the CDR3 is TGTGCCAGCAGCCCTCGGGGGGTTCGGGGAAGCTCCTACGAGCAGTACTTC.

For this clonotype: The junction departs from germline at one end; a sequencing error may be responsible. The V gene is TRBV2, the J gene TRBJ1-2, with D possibly matching TRBD1 (5 bases). This CDR3 contains 12 residues. CDR1 SNHLY and CDR2 FYNNEI come from the germline V gene. CDR3 sequence reads: CASLFGAYGYTF. CDR3 sequence (DNA): TGTGCCAGCCTGTTCGGGGCTTATGGCTACACTTTC.

This clonotype was detected many times. The gene calls are TRBV12-3 or TRBV12-4 and TRBJ2-7; no firm D call. The V end was cut by 5 bases, the J end by 9 bases, with 5 bases between. This CDR3 contains 9 residues. CDR3: CASSMGQYF. The DNA for the CDR3 is TGTGCCAGCAGTATGGGGCAGTACTTC.

This clonotype was detected only a few times. V gene TRBV20-1 combines with J gene TRBJ1-5; 10 positions agree with TRBD1. V lost 0 bases and J lost 5; bases outside the gene matches: 10. The CDR3 is 17 residues long. CDR1 is DFQATT, CDR2 SNEGSKA, per germline (reference sequence). The CDR3 DNA follows: TGCAGTGCTAGAGAGGGGGGTCCCGGGACAGGGGATCAGCCCCAGCATTTT. Its translation is CSAREGGPGTGDQPQHF.

The CDR3 nucleotides are TGTGCCAGCAGTTTAACCCCCTCCATAGGGACAGATATTGACCAGTTTTTT. It translates to CASSLTPSIGTDIDQFF. The chain recombines TRBV28 with TRBJ1-4; 7 bases fit TRBD1. The CDR3 is 17 residues long. V gave up 2 bases and J gave up 16 bases; unmatched junction bases: 22. The V gene's germline CDR1 is MDHEN and CDR2 SYDVKM.

This clonotype was detected once. A read error may explain this, as a much larger clone is one base away. This chain connects TRBV2 to TRBJ2-2; 12 nucleotides match TRBD1. V dropped 3 bases and J dropped 5; count of bases not matched to a gene: 4. The CDR3 extends over 16 amino acids. From germline, CDR1 is SNHLY and CDR2 FYNNEI. In nucleotides, the CDR3 is TGTGCCAGCAGTGATGGGGACAGGGGGCTGACCGGGGAGCTGTTTTTT. Amino acids: CASSDGDRGLTGELFF.

Ten or more counts support this clonotype. The gene calls are TRBV7-2 and TRBJ2-1; 7 positions agree with TRBD2. The CDR3 is 12 amino acids. Germline lookup yields CDR1 SGHTA and CDR2 FQGNSA. V dropped 5 bases and J dropped 9; count of bases not matched to a gene: 4. For the CDR3, the DNA is TGTGCCAGCAGCGGAAGCGGGATTGAGCAGTTCTTC. Its protein product is CASSGSGIEQFF.

This clonotype was observed a few times. This chain joins TRBV5-5 and TRBJ1-4, with a tentative D call TRBD1 (6 bases). The CDR3 consists of 15 residues. Germline assignment: CDR1 SGHKS and CDR2 YYEKEE (reference sequence). The ends were cut back, 0 bases at V and 8 bases at J, with 14 bases in the middle. This CDR3 is CASSLVPQGYEKLFF. The CDR3 DNA is TGTGCCAGCAGCTTGGTCCCACAGGGATACGAAAAACTGTTTTTT.

This clonotype was counted at least ten times. The chain combines TRBV29-1 with TRBJ2-1; D is unclear. The CDR3 is 13 amino acids. The germline gives CDR1 SQVTM, CDR2 ANQGSEA. V lost 4 bases and J 5 bases, leaving 12 bases between the germline ends. This CDR3 reads CSVGQDGNNEQFF. The CDR3 region has the DNA TGCAGCGTTGGACAAGACGGAAACAATGAGCAGTTCTTC.

This clonotype was found many times. The chain joins TRBV2 to TRBJ2-3; 9 nucleotides match TRBD2. CDR3 size: 16 residues. Germline trimming cut 6 bases from V and 4 bases from J; bases unmatched to any gene: 11. Germline-derived CDR1 and CDR2 are SNHLY and FYNNEI. The chain's CDR3 is CASSKGTSLLSDTQYF. The DNA for the CDR3 is TGTGCCAGCAGCAAGGGGACTAGCCTTCTTTCAGATACGCAGTATTTT.